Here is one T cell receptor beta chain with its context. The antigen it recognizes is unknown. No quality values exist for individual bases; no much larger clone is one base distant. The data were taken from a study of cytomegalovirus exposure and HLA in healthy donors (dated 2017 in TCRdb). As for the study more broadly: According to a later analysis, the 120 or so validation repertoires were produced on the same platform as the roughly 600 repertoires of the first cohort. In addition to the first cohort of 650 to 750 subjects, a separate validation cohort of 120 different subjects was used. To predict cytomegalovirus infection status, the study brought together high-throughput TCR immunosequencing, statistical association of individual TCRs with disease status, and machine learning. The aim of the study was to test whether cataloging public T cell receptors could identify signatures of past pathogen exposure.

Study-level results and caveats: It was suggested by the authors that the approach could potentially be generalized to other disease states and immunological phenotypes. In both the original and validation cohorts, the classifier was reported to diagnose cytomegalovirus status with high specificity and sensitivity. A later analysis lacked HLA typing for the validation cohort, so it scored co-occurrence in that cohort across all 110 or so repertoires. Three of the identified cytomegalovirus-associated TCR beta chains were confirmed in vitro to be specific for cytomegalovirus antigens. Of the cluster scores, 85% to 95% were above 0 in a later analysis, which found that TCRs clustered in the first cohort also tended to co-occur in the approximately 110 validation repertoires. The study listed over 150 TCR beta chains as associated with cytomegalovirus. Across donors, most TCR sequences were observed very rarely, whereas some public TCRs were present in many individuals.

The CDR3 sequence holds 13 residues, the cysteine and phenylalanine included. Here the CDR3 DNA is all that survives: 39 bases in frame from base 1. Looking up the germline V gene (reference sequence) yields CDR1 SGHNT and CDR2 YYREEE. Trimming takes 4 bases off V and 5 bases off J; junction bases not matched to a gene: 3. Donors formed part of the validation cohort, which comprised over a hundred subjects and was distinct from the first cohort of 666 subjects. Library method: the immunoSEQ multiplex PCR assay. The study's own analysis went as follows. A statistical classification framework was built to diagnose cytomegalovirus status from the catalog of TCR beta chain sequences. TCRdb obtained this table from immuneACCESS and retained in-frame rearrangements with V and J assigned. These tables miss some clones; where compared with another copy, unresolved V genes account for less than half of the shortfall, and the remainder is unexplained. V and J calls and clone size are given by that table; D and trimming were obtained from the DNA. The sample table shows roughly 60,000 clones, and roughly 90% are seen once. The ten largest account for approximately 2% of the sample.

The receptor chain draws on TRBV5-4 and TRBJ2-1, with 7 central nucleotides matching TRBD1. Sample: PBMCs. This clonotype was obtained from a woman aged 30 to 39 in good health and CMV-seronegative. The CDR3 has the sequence CASSPGQNNEQFF. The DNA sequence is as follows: TGTGCCAGCAGCCCGGGACAGAACAATGAGCAGTTCTTC.